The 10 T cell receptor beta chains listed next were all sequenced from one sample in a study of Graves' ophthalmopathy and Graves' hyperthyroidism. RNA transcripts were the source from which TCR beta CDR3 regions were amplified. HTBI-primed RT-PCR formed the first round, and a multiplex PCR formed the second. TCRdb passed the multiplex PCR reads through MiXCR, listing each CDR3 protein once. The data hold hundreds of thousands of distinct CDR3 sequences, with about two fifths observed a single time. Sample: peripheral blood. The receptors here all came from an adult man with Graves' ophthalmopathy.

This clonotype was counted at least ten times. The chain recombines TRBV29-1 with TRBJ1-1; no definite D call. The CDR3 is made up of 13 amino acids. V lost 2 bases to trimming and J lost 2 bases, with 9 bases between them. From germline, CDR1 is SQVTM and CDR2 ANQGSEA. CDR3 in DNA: TGCAGCGTTGAATTATCTTATAACACTGAAGCTTTCTTT. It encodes CSVELSYNTEAFF.

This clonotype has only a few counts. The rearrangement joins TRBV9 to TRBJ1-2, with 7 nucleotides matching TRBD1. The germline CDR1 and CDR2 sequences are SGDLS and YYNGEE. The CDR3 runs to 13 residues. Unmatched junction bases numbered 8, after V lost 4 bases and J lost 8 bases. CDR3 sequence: CASSPGGNFGYTF. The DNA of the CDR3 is TGTGCCAGCAGCCCAGGGGGGAATTTCGGCTACACCTTC.

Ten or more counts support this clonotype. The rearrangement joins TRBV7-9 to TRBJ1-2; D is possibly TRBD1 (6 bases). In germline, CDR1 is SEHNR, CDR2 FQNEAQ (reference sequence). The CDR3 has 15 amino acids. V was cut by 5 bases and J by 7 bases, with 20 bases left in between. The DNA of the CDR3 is TGTGCCAGCAGCCCAAAAAACAGGGTTGGTAGTGGCTACACCTTC. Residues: CASSPKNRVGSGYTF.

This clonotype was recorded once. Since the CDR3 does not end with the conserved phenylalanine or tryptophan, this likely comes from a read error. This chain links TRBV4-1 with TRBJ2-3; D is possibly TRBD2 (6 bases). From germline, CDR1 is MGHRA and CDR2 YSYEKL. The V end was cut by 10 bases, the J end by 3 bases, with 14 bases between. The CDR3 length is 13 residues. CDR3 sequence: CATRPEGTDTQYV. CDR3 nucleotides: TGCGCCACCCGACCGGAGGGGACAGATACGCAGTATGTT.

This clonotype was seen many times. The CDR3 region has the DNA TGTGCCAGCAGTGTCGAGGGCCACAGCTCTGGAAACACCATATATTTT. Residues: CASSVEGHSSGNTIYF. The chain recombines TRBV2 with TRBJ1-3; D remains unclear. Germline assignment: CDR1 SNHLY and CDR2 FYNNEI. V lost 4 bases, J lost 0 bases, and 13 bases lay in between. There are 16 residues in the CDR3.

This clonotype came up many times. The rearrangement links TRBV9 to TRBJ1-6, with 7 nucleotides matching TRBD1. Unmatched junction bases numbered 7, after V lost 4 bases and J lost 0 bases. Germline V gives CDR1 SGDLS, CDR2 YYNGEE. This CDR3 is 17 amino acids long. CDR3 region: CASSITGESSYNSPLHF. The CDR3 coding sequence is TGTGCCAGCAGCATCACAGGGGAGAGCTCCTATAATTCACCCCTCCACTTT.

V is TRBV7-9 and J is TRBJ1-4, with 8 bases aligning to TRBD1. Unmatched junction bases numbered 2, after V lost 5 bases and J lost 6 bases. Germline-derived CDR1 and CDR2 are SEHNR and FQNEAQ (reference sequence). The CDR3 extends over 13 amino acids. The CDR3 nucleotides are TGTGCCAGCAGCACAGGGGGATATGAAAAACTGTTTTTT. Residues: CASSTGGYEKLFF.

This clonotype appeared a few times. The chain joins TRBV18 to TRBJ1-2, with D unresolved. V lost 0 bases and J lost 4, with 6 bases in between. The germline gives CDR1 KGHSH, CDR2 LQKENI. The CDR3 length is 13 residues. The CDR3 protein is CASSPPVTYGYTF. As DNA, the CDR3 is TGTGCCAGCTCACCACCCGTAACCTATGGCTACACCTTC.

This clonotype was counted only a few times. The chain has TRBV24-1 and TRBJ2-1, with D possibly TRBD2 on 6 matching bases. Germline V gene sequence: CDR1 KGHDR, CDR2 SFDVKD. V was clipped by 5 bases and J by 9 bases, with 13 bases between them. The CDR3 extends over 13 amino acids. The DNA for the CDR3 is TGTGCCACCAGTGTTGCGACTAGTGGTGAGCAGTTCTTC. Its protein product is CATSVATSGEQFF.

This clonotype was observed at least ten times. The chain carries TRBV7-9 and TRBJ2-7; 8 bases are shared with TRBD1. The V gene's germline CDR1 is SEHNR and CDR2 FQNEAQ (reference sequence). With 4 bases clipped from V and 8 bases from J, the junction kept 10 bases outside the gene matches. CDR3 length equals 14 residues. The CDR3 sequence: CASSSGDRQNQQYF. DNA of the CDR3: TGTGCCAGCAGCTCCGGGGACAGGCAAAATCAGCAGTACTTC.